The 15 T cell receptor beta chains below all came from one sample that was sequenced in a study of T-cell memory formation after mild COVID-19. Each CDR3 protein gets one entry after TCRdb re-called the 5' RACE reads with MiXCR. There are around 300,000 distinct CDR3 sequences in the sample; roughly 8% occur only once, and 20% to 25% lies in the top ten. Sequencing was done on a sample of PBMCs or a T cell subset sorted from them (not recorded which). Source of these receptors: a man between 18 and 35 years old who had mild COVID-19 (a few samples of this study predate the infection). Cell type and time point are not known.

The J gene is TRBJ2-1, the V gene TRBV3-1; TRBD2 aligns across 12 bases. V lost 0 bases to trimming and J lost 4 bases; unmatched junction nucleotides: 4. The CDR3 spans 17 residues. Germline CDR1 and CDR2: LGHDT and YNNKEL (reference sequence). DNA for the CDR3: TGTGCCAGCAGCCAAGACTCACTAGCGGGGGGTTACAATGAGCAGTTCTTC. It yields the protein CASSQDSLAGGYNEQFF.

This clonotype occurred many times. The CDR3 bases are TGTGCCATCAGTTGGGACCCGGGGGATACGCAGTATTTT. Translated, it gives CAISWDPGDTQYF. The chain carries TRBV10-3 and TRBJ2-3; D may match TRBD1 or TRBD2 (5 bases each). V lost 5 bases, J lost 6 bases, and 12 bases lay in between. The CDR3 has 13 residues. In germline, CDR1 is ENHRY, CDR2 SYGVKD.

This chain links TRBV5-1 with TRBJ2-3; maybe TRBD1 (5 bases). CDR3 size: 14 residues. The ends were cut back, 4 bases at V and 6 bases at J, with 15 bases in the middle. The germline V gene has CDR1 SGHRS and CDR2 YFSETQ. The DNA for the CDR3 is TGCGCCAGCAGCCCCTATCAGGGCGCTGATACGCAGTATTTT. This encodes CASSPYQGADTQYF.

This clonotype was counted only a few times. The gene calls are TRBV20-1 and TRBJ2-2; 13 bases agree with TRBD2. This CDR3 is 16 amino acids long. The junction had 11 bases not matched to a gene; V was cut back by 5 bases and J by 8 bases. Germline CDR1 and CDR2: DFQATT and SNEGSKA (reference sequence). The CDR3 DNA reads TGCAGTGCTCAGCGGACTAGCGGGGGTGGAAAGGGGGAGCTGTTTTTT. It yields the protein CSAQRTSGGGKGELFF.

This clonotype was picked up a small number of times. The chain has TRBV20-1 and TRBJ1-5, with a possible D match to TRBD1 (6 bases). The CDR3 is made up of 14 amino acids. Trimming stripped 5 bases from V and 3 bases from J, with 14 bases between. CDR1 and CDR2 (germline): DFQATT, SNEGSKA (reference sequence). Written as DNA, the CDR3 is TGCAGTGCTCTCCGGGGGCCCGTCAATCAGCCCCAGCATTTT. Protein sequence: CSALRGPVNQPQHF.

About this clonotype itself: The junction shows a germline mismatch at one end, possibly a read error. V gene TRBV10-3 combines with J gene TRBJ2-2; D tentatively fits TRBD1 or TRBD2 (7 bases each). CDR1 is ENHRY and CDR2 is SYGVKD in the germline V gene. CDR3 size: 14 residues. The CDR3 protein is CAVRGGLGTGELFF. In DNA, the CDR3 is TGTGCCGTCAGGGGGGGGCTCGGCACCGGGGAGCTGTTTTTT.

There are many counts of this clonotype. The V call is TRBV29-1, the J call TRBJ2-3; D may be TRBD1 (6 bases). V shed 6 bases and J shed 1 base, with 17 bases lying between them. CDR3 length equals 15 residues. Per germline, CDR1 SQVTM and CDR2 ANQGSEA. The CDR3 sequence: CSVTGQGPGTDTQYF. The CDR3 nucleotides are TGCAGCGTCACGGGGCAGGGGCCTGGCACAGATACGCAGTATTTT.

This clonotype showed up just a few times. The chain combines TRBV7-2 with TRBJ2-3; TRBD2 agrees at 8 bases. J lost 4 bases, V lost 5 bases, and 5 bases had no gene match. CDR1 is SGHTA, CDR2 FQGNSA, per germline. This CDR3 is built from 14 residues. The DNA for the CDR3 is TGTGCCAGCAGCCCGCAGACTAGCGCAGATACGCAGTATTTT. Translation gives CASSPQTSADTQYF. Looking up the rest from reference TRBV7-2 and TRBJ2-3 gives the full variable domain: GAGVSQSPSNKVTEKGKDVELRCDPISGHTALYWYRQSLGQGLEFLIYFQGNSAPDKSGLPSDRFSAERTGGSVSTLTIQRTQQEDSAVYLCASSPQTSADTQYFGPGTRLTVL.

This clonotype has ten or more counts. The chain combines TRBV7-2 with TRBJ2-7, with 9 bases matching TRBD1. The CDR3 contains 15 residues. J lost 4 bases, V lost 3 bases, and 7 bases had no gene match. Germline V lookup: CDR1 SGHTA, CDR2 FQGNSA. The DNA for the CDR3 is TGTGCCAGCAGCTTGACCGGGACAGGGACTTACGAGCAGTACTTC. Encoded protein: CASSLTGTGTYEQYF.

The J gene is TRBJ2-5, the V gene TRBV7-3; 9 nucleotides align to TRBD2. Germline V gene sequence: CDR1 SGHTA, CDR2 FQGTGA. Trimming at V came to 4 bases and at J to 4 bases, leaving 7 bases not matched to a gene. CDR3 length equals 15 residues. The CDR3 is CASSSGTSTTETQYF. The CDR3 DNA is TGTGCCAGCAGCTCCGGGACTAGCACAACAGAGACCCAGTACTTC. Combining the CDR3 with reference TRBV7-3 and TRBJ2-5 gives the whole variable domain GAGVSQTPSNKVTEKGKYVELRCDPISGHTALYWYRQSLGQGPEFLIYFQGTGAADDSGLPNDRFFAVRPEGSVSTLKIQRTERGDSAVYLCASSSGTSTTETQYFGPGTRLLVL.

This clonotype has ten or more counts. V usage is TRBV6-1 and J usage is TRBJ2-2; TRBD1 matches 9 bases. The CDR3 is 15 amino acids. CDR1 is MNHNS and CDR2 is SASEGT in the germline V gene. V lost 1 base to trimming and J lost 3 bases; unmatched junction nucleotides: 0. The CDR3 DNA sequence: TGTGCCAGCAGTGAAGGGACAGGGGACACCGGGGAGCTGTTTTTT. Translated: CASSEGTGDTGELFF.

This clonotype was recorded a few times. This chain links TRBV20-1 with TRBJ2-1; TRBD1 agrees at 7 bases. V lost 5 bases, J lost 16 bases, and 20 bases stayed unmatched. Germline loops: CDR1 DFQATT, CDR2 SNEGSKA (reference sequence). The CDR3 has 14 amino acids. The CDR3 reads CSALPPGTVPPGFF. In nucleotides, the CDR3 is TGCAGTGCTTTACCCCCCGGGACAGTCCCTCCGGGATTCTTC.

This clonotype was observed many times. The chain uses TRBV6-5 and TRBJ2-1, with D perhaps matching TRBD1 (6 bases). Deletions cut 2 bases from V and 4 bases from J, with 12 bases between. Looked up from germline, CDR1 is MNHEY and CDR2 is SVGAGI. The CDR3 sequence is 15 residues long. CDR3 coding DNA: TGTGCCAGCAGTTACGGCAGGGGTGGGTACAATGAGCAGTTCTTC. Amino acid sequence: CASSYGRGGYNEQFF.

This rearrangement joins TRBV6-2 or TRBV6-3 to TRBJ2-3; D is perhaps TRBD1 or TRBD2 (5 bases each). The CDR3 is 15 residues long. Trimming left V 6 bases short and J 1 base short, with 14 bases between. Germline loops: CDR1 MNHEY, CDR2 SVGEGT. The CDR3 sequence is CASRRPGPRTDTQYF. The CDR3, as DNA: TGTGCCAGCAGAAGACCGGGACCCCGCACAGATACGCAGTATTTT.

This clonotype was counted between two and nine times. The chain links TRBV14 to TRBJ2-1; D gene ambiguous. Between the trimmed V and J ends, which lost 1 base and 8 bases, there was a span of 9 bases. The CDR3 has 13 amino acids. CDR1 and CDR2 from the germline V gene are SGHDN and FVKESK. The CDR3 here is CASSQAPGDEQFF. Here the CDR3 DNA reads TGTGCCAGCAGCCAAGCTCCGGGCGATGAGCAGTTCTTC.